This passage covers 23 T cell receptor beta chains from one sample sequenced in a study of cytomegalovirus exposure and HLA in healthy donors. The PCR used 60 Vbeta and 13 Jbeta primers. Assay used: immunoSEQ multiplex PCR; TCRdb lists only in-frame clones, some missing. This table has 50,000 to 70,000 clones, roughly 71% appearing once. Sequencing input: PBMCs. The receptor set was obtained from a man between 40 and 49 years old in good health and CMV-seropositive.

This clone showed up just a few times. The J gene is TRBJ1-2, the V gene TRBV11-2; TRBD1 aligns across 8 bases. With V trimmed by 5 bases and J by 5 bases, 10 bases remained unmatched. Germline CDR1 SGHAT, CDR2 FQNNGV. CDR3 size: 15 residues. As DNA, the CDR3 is TGTGCCAGCAGCGAACATACCGGGACAGGTTATGGCTACACCTTC. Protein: CASSEHTGTGYGYTF.

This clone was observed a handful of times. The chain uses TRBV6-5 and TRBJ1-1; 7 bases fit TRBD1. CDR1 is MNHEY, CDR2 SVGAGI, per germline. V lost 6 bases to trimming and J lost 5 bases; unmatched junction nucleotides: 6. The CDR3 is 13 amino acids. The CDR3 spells CASSRKQGTEAFF. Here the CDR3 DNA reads TGTGCCAGCAGCCGTAAACAGGGGACTGAAGCTTTCTTT.

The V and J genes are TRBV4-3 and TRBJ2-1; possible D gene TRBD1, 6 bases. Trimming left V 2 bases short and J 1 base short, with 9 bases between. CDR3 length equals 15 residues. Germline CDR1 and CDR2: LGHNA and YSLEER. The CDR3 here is CASSQIDRSYNEQFF. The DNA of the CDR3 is TGCGCCAGCAGCCAAATCGACAGGTCCTACAATGAGCAGTTCTTC.

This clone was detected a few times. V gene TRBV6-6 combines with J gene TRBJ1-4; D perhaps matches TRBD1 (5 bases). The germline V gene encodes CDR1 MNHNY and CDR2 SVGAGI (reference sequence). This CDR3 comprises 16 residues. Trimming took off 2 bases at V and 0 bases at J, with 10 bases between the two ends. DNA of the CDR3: TGTGCCAGCAGTTACCCCCAGACAGCAACTAATGAAAAACTGTTTTTT. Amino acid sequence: CASSYPQTATNEKLFF.

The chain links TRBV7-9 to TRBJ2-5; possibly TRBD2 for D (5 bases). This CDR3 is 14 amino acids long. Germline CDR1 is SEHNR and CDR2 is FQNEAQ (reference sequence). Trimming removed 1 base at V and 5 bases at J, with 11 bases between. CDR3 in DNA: TGTGCCAGCAGCTTAGGGCCTAGCCCGGAGACCCAGTACTTC. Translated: CASSLGPSPETQYF.

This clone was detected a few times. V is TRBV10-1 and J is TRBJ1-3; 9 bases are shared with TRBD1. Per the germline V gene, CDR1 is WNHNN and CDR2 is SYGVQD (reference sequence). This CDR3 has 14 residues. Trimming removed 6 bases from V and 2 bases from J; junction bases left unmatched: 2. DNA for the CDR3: TGCGCCAGCAGAACAGGGGGCCCTGGAAACACCATATATTTT. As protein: CASRTGGPGNTIYF.

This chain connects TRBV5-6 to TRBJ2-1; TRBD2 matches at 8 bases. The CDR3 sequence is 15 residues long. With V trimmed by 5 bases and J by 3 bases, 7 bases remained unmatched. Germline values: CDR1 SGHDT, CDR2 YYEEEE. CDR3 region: CASSQTSGYYNEQFF. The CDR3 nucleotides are TGTGCCAGCAGTCAAACTAGCGGTTACTACAATGAGCAGTTCTTC.

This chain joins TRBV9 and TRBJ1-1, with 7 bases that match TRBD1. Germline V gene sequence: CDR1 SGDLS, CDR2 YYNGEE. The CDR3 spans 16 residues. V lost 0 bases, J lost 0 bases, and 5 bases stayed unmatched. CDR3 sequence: CASSVGVDRMNTEAFF. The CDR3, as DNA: TGTGCCAGCAGCGTAGGCGTGGACAGGATGAACACTGAAGCTTTCTTT.

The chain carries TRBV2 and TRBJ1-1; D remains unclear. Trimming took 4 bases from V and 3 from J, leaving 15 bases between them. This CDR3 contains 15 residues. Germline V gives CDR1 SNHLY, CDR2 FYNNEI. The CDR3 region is CASSVSGRRDTEAFF. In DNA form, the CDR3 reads TGTGCCAGCAGTGTTAGCGGCAGGAGGGACACTGAAGCTTTCTTT.

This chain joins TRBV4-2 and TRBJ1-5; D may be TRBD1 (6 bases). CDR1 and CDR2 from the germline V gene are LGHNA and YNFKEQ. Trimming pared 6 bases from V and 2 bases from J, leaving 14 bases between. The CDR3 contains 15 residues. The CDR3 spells CASRPSGAGNQPQHF. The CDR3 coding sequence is TGTGCCAGCAGGCCCTCAGGGGCCGGCAATCAGCCCCAGCATTTT.

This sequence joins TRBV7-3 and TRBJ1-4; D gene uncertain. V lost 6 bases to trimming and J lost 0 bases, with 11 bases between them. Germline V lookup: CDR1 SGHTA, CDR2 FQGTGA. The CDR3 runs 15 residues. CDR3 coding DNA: TGTGCCAGCAGGGAAACGGGGTCAACTAATGAAAAACTGTTTTTT. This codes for CASRETGSTNEKLFF.

CDR3 sequence reads: CASSVGPGETQYF. CDR3 nucleotide sequence: TGTGCCAGCAGCGTAGGTCCAGGAGAGACCCAGTACTTC. The chain is built from TRBV9 and TRBJ2-5; no clear D gene. Germline V gene data show CDR1 as SGDLS and CDR2 as YYNGEE. The V end lost 0 bases, the J end lost 4 bases, and 7 bases lay between the germline ends. The CDR3 is 13 amino acids.

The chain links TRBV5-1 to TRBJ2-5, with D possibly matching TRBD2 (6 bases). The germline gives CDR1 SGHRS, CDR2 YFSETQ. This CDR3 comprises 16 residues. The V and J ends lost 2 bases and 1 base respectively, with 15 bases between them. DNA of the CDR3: TGCGCCAGCAGCTTTAGTCCGGGGGTCAGCCAAGAGACCCAGTACTTC. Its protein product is CASSFSPGVSQETQYF. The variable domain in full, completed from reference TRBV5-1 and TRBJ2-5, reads KAGVTQTPRYLIKTRGQQVTLSCSPISGHRSVSWYQQTPGQGLQFLFEYFSETQRNKGNFPGRFSGRQFSNSRSEMNVSTLELGDSALYLCASSFSPGVSQETQYFGPGTRLLVL.

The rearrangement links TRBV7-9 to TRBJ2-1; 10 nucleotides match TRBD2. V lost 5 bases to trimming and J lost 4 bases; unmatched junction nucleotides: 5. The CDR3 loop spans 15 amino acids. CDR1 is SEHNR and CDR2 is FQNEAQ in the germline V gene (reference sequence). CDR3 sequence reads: CASSQTSGVYNEQFF. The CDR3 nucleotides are TGTGCCAGCAGCCAAACTAGCGGGGTGTACAATGAGCAGTTCTTC.

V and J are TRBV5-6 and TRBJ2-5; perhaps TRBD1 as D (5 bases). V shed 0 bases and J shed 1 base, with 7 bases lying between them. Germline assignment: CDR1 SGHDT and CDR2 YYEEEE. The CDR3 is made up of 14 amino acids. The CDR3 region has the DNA TGTGCCAGCAGCTTGGAAGGGGCCCAAGAGACCCAGTACTTC. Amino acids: CASSLEGAQETQYF.

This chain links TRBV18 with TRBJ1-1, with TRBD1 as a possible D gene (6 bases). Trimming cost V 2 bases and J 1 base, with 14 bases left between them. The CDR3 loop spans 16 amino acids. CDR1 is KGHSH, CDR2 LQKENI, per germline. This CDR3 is CASSPVRQDQNTEAFF. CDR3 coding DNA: TGTGCCAGCTCACCAGTCCGACAGGACCAGAACACTGAAGCTTTCTTT.

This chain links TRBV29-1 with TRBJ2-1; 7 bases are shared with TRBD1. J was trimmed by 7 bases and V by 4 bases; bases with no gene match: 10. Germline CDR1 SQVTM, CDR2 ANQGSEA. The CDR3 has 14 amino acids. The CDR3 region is CSVGGKGGANEQFF. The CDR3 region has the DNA TGCAGCGTTGGTGGGAAAGGGGGCGCGAATGAGCAGTTCTTC.

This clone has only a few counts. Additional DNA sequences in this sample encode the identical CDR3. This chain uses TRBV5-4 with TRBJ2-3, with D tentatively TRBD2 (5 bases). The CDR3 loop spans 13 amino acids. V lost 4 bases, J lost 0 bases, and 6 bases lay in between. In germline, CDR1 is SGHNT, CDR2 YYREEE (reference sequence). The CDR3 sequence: CASSRTSTDTQYF. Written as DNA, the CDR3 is TGTGCCAGCAGCCGGACTAGCACAGATACGCAGTATTTT.

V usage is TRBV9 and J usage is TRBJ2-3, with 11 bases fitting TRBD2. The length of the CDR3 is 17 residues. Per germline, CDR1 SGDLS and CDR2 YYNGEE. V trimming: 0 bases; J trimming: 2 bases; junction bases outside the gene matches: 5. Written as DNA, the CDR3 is TGTGCCAGCAGCGTAGCGGTTAGCGGGGGGGTCACAGATACGCAGTATTTT. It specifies CASSVAVSGGVTDTQYF.

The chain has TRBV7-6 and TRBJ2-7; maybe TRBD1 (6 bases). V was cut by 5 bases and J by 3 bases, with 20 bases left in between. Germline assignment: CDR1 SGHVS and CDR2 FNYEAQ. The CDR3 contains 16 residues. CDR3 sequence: CASSPFVGRGIYEQYF. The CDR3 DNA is TGTGCCAGCAGCCCTTTCGTGGGCAGGGGAATCTACGAGCAGTACTTC.

The CDR3: CASSSQSGVVVYEQYF. DNA for the CDR3: TGTGCCAGCAGCTCGCAATCAGGGGTGGTAGTCTACGAGCAGTACTTC. This sequence joins TRBV7-6 and TRBJ2-7, with D perhaps matching TRBD1 (6 bases). The CDR3 spans 16 residues. The V gene's germline CDR1 is SGHVS and CDR2 FNYEAQ. V lost 4 bases and J 3 bases, leaving 19 bases between the germline ends. The whole variable domain, filled in from reference TRBV7-6 and TRBJ2-7, reads GAGVSQSPRYKVTKRGQDVALRCDPISGHVSLYWYRQALGQGPEFLTYFNYEAQQDKSGLPNDRFSAERPEGSISTLTIQRTEQRDSAMYRCASSSQSGVVVYEQYFGPGTRLTVT.

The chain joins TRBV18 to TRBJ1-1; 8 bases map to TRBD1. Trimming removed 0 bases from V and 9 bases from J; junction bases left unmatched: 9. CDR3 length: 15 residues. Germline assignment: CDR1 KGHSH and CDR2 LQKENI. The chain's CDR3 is CASSPPEAQGAKAFF. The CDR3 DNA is TGTGCCAGCTCACCACCGGAGGCCCAGGGGGCAAAAGCTTTCTTT.

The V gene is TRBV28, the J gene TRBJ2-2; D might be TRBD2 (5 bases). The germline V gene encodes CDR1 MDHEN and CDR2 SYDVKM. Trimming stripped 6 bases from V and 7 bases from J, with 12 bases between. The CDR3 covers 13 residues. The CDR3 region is CASRDSRDGELFF. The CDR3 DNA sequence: TGTGCCAGCAGGGACTCACGTGACGGGGAGCTGTTTTTT.